This T cell receptor beta chain is drawn from a study of cytotoxic CD8 clonotypes in ibrutinib-treated CLL. Study context: On average, each sample had a few hundred thousand productive templates and approximately 89,000 productive rearrangements. Study findings and constraints: The clonality went up when patients responded to ibrutinib and dropped back toward baseline at progression.

Depth targeted 1 in 200,000 to 1 in 1 million T cells, averaging about 9.2x coverage per clonotype. The method was immunoSEQ multiplex PCR; TCRdb's version includes in-frame clones alone and lacks a portion of them. The sample records some 76,000 clones, roughly 83% being singletons. Germline CDR1 is MNHEY and CDR2 is SMNVEV (reference sequence). This CDR3 comprises 14 residues. V gave up 4 bases and J gave up 2 bases, with 12 bases separating them. As regards this clone: The antigen remains unidentified.

Sequencing was performed on PBMCs, taken after 24 months of ibrutinib treatment. The chain couples TRBV27 to TRBJ2-7; the D is unclear. The sequence derives from a human donor with chronic lymphocytic leukemia. The CDR3 sequence is CASSYLTPPYEQYF. The CDR3 nucleotides are TGTGCCAGCAGTTACTTGACTCCCCCCTACGAGCAGTACTTC.